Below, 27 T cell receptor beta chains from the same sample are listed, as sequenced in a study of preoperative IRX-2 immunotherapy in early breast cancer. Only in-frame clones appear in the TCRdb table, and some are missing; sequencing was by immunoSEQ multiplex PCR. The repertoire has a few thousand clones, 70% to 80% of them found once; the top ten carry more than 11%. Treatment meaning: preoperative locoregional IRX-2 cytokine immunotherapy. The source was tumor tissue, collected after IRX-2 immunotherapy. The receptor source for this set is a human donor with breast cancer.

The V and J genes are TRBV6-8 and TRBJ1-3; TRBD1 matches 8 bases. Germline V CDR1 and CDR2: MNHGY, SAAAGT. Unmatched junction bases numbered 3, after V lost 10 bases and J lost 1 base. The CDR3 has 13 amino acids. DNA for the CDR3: TGTGCCATTCAGGGGGCATCTGGAAACACCATATATTTT. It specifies CAIQGASGNTIYF.

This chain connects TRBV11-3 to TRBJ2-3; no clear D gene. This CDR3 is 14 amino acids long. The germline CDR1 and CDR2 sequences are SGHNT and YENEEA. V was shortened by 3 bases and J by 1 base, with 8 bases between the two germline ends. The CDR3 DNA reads TGTGCCAGCAGCTTGGGAAGCCGCACAGATACGCAGTATTTT. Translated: CASSLGSRTDTQYF.

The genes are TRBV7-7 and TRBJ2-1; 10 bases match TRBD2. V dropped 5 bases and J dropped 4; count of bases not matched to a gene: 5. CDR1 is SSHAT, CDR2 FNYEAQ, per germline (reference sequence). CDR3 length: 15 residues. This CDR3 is CASSQLAGPYNEQFF. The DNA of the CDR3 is TGTGCCAGCAGCCAACTAGCGGGGCCTTACAATGAGCAGTTCTTC.

The CDR3 region has the DNA TGTGCCAGCAGTCGTTTTTGCGAGCGGCCCCAGCATTTT. Its translation: CASSRFCERPQHF. The chain is built from TRBV25-1 and TRBJ1-5; D unclear. Germline CDR1 and CDR2: MGHDK and SYGVNS. CDR3 size: 13 residues. V lost 5 bases and J lost 9, with 14 bases in between.

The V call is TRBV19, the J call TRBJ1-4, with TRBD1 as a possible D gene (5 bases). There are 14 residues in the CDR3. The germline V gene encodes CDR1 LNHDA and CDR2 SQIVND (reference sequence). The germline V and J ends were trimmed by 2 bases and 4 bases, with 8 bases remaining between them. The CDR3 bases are TGTGCCAGTAGTATACGGCAGGGTAATGAAAAACTGTTTTTT. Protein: CASSIRQGNEKLFF.

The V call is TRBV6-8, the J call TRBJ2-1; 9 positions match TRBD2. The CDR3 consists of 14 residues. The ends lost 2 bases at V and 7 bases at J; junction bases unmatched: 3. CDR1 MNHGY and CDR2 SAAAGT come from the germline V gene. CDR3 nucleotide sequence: TGTGCCAGCAGTTACGGACTAGCGCAAAATGAGCAGTTCTTC. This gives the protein CASSYGLAQNEQFF.

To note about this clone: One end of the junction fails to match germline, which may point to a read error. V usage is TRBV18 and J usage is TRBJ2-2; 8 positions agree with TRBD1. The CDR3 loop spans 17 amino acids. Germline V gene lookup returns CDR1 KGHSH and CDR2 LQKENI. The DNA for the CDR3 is TGTACCAGCTCACCACTCCTGGGTGGACAGGGAGAAGGGGAGCTGTTTTTT. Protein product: CTSSPLLGGQGEGELFF.

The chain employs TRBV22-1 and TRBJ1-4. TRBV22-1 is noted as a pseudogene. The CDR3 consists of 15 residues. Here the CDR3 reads CASSEPGDPNEKLFF. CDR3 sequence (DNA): TGTGCCAGCAGTGAACCCGGGGACCCTAATGAAAAACTGTTTTTT.

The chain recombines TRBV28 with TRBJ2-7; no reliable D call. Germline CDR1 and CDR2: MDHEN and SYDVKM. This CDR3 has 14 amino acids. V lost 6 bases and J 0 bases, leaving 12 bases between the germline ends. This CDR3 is CASRRSLSSYEQYF. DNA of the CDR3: TGTGCCAGCAGGAGATCACTGAGCTCCTACGAGCAGTACTTC. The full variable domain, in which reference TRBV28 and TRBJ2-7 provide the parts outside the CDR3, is DVKVTQSSRYLVKRTGEKVFLECVQDMDHENMFWYRQDPGLGLRLIYFSYDVKMKEKGDIPEGYSVSREKKERFSLILESASTNQTSMYLCASRRSLSSYEQYFGPGTRLTVT.

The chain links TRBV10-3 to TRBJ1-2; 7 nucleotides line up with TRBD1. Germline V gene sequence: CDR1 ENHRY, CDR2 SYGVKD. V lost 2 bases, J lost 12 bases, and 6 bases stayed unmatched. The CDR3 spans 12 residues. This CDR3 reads CAISEPGQPDTF. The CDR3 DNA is TGTGCCATCAGTGAGCCGGGACAGCCAGACACCTTC.

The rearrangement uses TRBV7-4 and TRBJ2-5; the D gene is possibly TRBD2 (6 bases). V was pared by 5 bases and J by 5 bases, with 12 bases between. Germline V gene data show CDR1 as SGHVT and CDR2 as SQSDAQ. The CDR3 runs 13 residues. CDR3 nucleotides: TGTGCCAGCAGCCTCGGACTATTGGAGACCCAGTACTTC. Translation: CASSLGLLETQYF.

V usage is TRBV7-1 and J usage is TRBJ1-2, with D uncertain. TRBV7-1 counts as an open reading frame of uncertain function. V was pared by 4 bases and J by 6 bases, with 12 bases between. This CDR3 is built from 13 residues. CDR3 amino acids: CASSFGKRDGYTF. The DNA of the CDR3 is TGTGCCAGCAGCTTTGGGAAAAGGGATGGCTACACCTTC.

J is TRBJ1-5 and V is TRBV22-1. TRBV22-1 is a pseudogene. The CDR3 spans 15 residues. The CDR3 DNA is TGTGCCAGCAGTCTCTCCGGACGGGACAATCAGCCCCAGCATTTT. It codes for CASSLSGRDNQPQHF.

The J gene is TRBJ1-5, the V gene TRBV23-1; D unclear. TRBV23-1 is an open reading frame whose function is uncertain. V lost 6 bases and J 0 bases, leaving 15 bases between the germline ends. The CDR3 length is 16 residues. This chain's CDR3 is CASSQGPGYSNQPQHF. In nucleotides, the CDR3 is TGCGCCAGCAGCCAAGGTCCAGGCTATAGCAATCAGCCCCAGCATTTT.

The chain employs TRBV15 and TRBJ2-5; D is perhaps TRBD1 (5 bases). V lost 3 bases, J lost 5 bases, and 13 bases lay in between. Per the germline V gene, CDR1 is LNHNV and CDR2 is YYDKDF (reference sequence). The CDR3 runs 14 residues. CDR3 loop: CATSRYVGLETQYF. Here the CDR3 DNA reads TGTGCCACCAGCAGGTACGTGGGGCTGGAGACCCAGTACTTC. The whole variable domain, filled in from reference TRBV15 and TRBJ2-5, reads DAMVIQNPRYQVTQFGKPVTLSCSQTLNHNVMYWYQQKSSQAPKLLFHYYDKDFNNEADTPDNFQSRRPNTSFCFLDIRSPGLGDTAMYLCATSRYVGLETQYFGPGTRLLVL.

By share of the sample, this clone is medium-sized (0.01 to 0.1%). In DNA, the CDR3 is TGTGCCAGCAGCCCTACAGGGGACCTGAGCGGCTACACCTTC. Translation gives CASSPTGDLSGYTF. V gene TRBV11-3 combines with J gene TRBJ1-2; 7 bases align to TRBD1. The V gene's germline CDR1 is SGHNT and CDR2 YENEEA. The CDR3 sequence is 14 residues long. The junction had 11 bases not matched to a gene; V was cut back by 5 bases and J by 8 bases.

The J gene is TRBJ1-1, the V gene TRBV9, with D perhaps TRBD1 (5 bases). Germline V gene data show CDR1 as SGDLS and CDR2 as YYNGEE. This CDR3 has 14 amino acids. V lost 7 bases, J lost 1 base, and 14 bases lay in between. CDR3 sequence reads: CASRGLGANTEAFF. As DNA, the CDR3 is TGTGCCAGCCGAGGTCTAGGGGCGAACACTGAAGCTTTCTTT.

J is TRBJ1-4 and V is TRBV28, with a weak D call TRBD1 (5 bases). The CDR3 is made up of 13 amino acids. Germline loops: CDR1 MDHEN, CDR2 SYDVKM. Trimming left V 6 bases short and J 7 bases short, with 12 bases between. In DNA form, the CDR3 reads TGTGCCAGCAGGGGGCGCCTATTTGAAAAACTGTTTTTT. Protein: CASRGRLFEKLFF.

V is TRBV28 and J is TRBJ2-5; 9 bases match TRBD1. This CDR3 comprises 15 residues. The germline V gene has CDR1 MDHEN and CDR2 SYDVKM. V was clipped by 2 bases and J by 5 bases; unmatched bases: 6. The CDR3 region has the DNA TGTGCCAGCAGTTTACGACAGGGGGGGATCGAGACCCAGTACTTC. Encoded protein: CASSLRQGGIETQYF.

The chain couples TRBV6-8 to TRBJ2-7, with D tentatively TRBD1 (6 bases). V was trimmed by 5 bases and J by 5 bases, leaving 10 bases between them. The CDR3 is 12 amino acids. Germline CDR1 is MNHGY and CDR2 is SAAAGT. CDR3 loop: CASSGNRDEQYF. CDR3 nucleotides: TGTGCCAGCAGTGGAAACAGGGACGAGCAGTACTTC.

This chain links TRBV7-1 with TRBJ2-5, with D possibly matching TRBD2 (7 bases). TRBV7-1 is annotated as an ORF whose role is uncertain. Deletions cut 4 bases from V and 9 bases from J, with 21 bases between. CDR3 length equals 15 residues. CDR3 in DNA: TGTGCCAGCAGCTTAGTGGACGGGAGGCCAGGGGCCCAGTACTTC. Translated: CASSLVDGRPGAQYF.

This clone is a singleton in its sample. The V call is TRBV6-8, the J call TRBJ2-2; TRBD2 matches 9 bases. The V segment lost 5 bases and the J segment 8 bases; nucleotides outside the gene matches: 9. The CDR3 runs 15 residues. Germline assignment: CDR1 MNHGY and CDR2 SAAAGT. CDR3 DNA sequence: TGTGCCAGCAGTGTTAGCGGGAGATCCTCAGGGGAGCTGTTTTTT. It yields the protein CASSVSGRSSGELFF.

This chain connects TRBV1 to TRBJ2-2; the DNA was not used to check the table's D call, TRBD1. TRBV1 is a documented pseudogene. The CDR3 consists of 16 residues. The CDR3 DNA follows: TGCGCCAGCAGCCAACGAGGACAGGGGGCAACCGGGGAGCTGTTTTTT. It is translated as CASSQRGQGATGELFF.

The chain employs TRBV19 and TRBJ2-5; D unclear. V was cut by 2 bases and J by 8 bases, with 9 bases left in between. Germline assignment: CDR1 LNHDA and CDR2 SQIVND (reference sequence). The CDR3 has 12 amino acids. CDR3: CASSIIGATQYF. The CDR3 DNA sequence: TGTGCCAGTAGTATAATCGGCGCCACCCAGTACTTC.

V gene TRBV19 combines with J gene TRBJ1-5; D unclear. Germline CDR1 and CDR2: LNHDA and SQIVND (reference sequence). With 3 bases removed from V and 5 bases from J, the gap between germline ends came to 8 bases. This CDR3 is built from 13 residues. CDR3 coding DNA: TGTGCCAGTAGTATTTCTTGGGATCAGCCCCAGCATTTT. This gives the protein CASSISWDQPQHF.

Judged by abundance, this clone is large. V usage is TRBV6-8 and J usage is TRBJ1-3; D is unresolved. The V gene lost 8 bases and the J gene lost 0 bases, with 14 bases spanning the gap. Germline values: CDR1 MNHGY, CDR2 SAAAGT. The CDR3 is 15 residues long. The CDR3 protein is CASSQQPASGNTIYF. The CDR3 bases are TGTGCCAGCTCCCAACAACCGGCCTCTGGAAACACCATATATTTT.

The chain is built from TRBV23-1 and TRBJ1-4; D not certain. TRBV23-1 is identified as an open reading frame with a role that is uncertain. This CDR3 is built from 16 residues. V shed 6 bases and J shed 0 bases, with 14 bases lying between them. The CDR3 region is CASSPGHMTTNEKLFF. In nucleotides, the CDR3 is TGCGCCAGCAGCCCCGGCCACATGACAACTAATGAAAAACTGTTTTTT.